Below, 27 T cell receptor beta chains from the same sample are listed, as sequenced in a study of regulatory T cells in long-lasting Graves disease (dated by TCRdb to 2020 to 2022). The label giving this sample's time point can be read as: persistent/refractory GD, antithyroid drugs over 5 years with positive TRAb. RNA was extracted from PBMCs in TRIzol for both TCR sequencing and RNA sequencing. Receptor amplification or capture employed multiplex PCR. These reads were obtained on an Illumina HiSeq 4000. CDR3 regions were amplified by Arm-PCR with iRepertoire HTBI primers to construct TCR beta libraries. Using fastp trimming at Q25 and MiXCR clonotype assembly, TCRdb reanalyzed the public sequencing data and kept in-frame beta chains. Every CDR3 protein is listed once, alongside the most common genes and DNA of its rows. The sample has some 280,000 distinct CDR3 sequences on record, 20% to 25% of them singletons. Together, the top ten hold about 61% of the sample.

The sequenced sample was peripheral blood mononuclear cells (PBMCs), obtained when the disease was refractory, from a patient treated with antithyroid drugs. The receptor source for this set is a female donor with Graves disease.

V gene TRBV6-1 combines with J gene TRBJ1-5, with 10 positions matching TRBD1. CDR3 length: 13 amino acids. The V segment lost 10 bases and the J segment 5 bases; nucleotides outside the gene matches: 5. CDR1 MNHNS and CDR2 SASEGT come from the germline V gene. The CDR3 DNA sequence: TGTGCCACCCTTGGACAGGGGGATCAGCCCCAGCATTTT. This gives the protein CATLGQGDQPQHF.

The chain joins TRBV7-2 to TRBJ2-5; D is perhaps TRBD1 (6 bases). Trimming cost V 5 bases and J 1 base, with 11 bases left between them. CDR3 size: 14 residues. Germline V gene sequence: CDR1 SGHTA, CDR2 FQGNSA. DNA for the CDR3: TGTGCCAGCAGCCCCGCCAGGGGCCAAGAGACCCAGTACTTC. This codes for CASSPARGQETQYF.

As regards this clonotype: This could be a read error, since a much larger clone is one nucleotide away. The chain employs TRBV11-2 and TRBJ2-7; TRBD1 might be the D (5 bases). V lost 5 bases to trimming and J lost 6 bases, with 17 bases between them. The CDR3 runs 14 residues. The germline CDR1 and CDR2 sequences are SGHAT and FQNNGV. The CDR3 region is CASSQDKGRSEQYF. The CDR3 DNA reads as TGTGCCAGCAGCCAGGACAAGGGGCGAAGCGAGCAGTACTTC. The full variable domain, in which reference TRBV11-2 and TRBJ2-7 provide the parts outside the CDR3, is EAGVAQSPRYKIIEKRQSVAFWCNPISGHATLYWYQQILGQGPKLLIQFQNNGVVDDSQLPKDRFSAERLKGVDSTLKIQPAKLEDSAVYLCASSQDKGRSEQYFGPGTRLTVT.

This chain connects TRBV27 to TRBJ2-7; 8 nucleotides agree with TRBD2. The length of the CDR3 is 16 residues. CDR1 is MNHEY and CDR2 is SMNVEV in the germline V gene (reference sequence). Germline trimming cut 8 bases from V and 2 bases from J; bases unmatched to any gene: 14. CDR3 region: CASGIRGAGGPYEQYF. CDR3 in DNA: TGTGCCAGCGGAATCCGGGGTGCGGGAGGACCCTACGAGCAGTACTTC.

Only a few counts were recorded for this clonotype. This rearrangement joins TRBV6-5 to TRBJ2-7; D gene ambiguous. Germline CDR1 is MNHEY and CDR2 is SVGAGI. Trimming stripped 4 bases from V and 2 bases from J, with 12 bases between. This CDR3 spans 14 amino acids. CDR3 loop: CASSLALVAYEQYF. For the CDR3, the DNA is TGTGCCAGCAGTTTGGCGCTAGTCGCCTACGAGCAGTACTTC.

Many counts were recorded for this clonotype. The chain carries TRBV12-3 or TRBV12-4 and TRBJ2-7; D is ambiguous. Trimming took off 0 bases at V and 0 bases at J, with 9 bases between the two ends. The CDR3 runs 15 residues. The CDR3 spells CASSLAPGRSYEQYF. DNA of the CDR3: TGTGCCAGCAGTTTAGCTCCCGGGCGCTCCTACGAGCAGTACTTC.

This clonotype was observed at least ten times. The chain uses TRBV28 and TRBJ1-2; D perhaps matches TRBD1 (6 bases). V lost 7 bases and J 5 bases, leaving 14 bases between the germline ends. Germline loops: CDR1 MDHEN, CDR2 SYDVKM. This CDR3 has 13 amino acids. CDR3 coding DNA: TGTGCCAGCACCAGCAGGGGCCCTTATGGCTACACCTTC. Amino acids: CASTSRGPYGYTF.

The chain uses TRBV27 and TRBJ2-2; D is possibly TRBD1 (6 bases). CDR1 and CDR2 (germline): MNHEY, SMNVEV (reference sequence). V was cut by 8 bases and J by 2 bases, with 15 bases left in between. The CDR3 sequence is 15 residues long. CDR3 residues: CASRFGQTNTGELFF. The CDR3 coding sequence is TGTGCCAGCCGCTTTGGACAGACTAACACCGGGGAGCTGTTTTTT.

V is TRBV9 and J is TRBJ2-1, with 8 bases aligning to TRBD2. V dropped 4 bases and J dropped 1; count of bases not matched to a gene: 10. The CDR3 spans 17 residues. Germline V gene sequence: CDR1 SGDLS, CDR2 YYNGEE. The CDR3 DNA follows: TGTGCCAGCAGCAAAGGACTAGCACCAAATTCCTACAATGAGCAGTTCTTC. It translates to CASSKGLAPNSYNEQFF. Filled out from reference TRBV9 and TRBJ2-1, the complete variable domain reads DSGVTQTPKHLITATGQRVTLRCSPRSGDLSVYWYQQSLDQGLQFLIQYYNGEERAKGNILERFSAQQFPDLHSELNLSSLELGDSALYFCASSKGLAPNSYNEQFFGPGTRLTVL.

The V and J genes are TRBV28 and TRBJ2-1; no reliable D call. CDR3 length: 11 residues. From germline, CDR1 is MDHEN and CDR2 SYDVKM. V lost 3 bases to trimming and J lost 6 bases, with 3 bases between them. This chain's CDR3 is CASSFPNEQFF. CDR3 coding DNA: TGTGCCAGCAGTTTTCCCAATGAGCAGTTCTTC.

This clonotype has a handful of counts. The gene calls are TRBV28 and TRBJ1-5; D possibly corresponds to TRBD1 (6 bases). Trimming shortened V by 6 bases and J by 0 bases, and 9 bases separated the two germline ends. Germline V CDR1 and CDR2: MDHEN, SYDVKM. There are 14 residues in the CDR3. The chain's CDR3 is CASRGTISNQPQHF. The CDR3 region has the DNA TGTGCCAGCAGAGGGACAATTAGCAATCAGCCCCAGCATTTT.

This clonotype was counted at least ten times. V usage is TRBV11-2 and J usage is TRBJ1-1; a possible D gene is TRBD1 (5 bases). V was trimmed by 6 bases and J by 1 base, leaving 15 bases between them. The CDR3 covers 15 residues. Per the germline V gene, CDR1 is SGHAT and CDR2 is FQNNGV. The CDR3 nucleotides are TGTGCCAGCAGGAGGCCGGGACGGAGGAACACTGAAGCTTTCTTT. It is translated as CASRRPGRRNTEAFF.

As for this clonotype: With a much larger clone just one base away, this may be a read error. The J gene is TRBJ1-4, the V gene TRBV28, with D possibly matching TRBD1 (6 bases). The CDR3 length is 14 residues. CDR1 and CDR2 from the germline V gene are MDHEN and SYDVKM. The CDR3 coding sequence is TGTGCCGGCAGTGCTGCGGTGGGGGGCGAAAAACTGTTTTTT. Protein sequence: CAGSAAVGGEKLFF.

The genes are TRBV5-1 and TRBJ1-1; 7 bases line up with TRBD1. The CDR3 spans 14 residues. V shed 7 bases, J shed 0 bases, and the junction held 6 bases outside the gene matches. The germline V gene encodes CDR1 SGHRS and CDR2 YFSETQ. In nucleotides, the CDR3 is TGCGCCAGCCGGGACAGAAAACTGAACACTGAAGCTTTCTTT. Translated, it gives CASRDRKLNTEAFF.

The rearrangement links TRBV15 to TRBJ2-5; the match to TRBD2 covers 11 bases. The V gene end was trimmed by 0 bases and the J gene end by 3 bases; junction bases not matched to a gene: 3. Germline V gives CDR1 LNHNV, CDR2 YYDKDF (reference sequence). CDR3 length: 16 amino acids. The CDR3 DNA reads as TGTGCCACCAGCAGAGATAGGGGACTAGCGGAAGAGACCCAGTACTTC. Protein product: CATSRDRGLAEETQYF.

This clonotype was seen ten or more times. The V gene is TRBV7-2, the J gene TRBJ2-7; D may match TRBD1 or TRBD2 (7 bases each). Between the trimmed V and J ends, which lost 5 bases and 3 bases, there was a span of 17 bases. The germline CDR1 and CDR2 sequences are SGHTA and FQGNSA. CDR3 length equals 15 residues. For the CDR3, the DNA is TGTGCCAGCAGCACCGGGGGGCAGGGGGGCTACGAGCAGTACTTC. It translates to CASSTGGQGGYEQYF.

The chain couples TRBV28 to TRBJ2-2; D possibly uses TRBD1 or TRBD2 (5 bases each). Germline loops: CDR1 MDHEN, CDR2 SYDVKM. The CDR3 length is 17 residues. Trimming shortened V by 1 base and J by 2 bases, and 14 bases separated the two germline ends. The chain's CDR3 is CASSLFGVDSNTGELFF. The CDR3 nucleotides read TGTGCCAGCAGTTTATTCGGGGTAGACAGTAACACCGGGGAGCTGTTTTTT.

This clonotype was seen a few times. The V call is TRBV7-9, the J call TRBJ2-5, with D unclear. Germline V lookup: CDR1 SEHNR, CDR2 FQNEAQ (reference sequence). The CDR3 is 13 amino acids. V was cut by 4 bases and J by 3 bases, with 9 bases left in between. The CDR3 spells CASSWSLEETQYF. CDR3 sequence (DNA): TGTGCCAGCAGCTGGTCCCTAGAAGAGACCCAGTACTTC.

This clonotype has ten or more counts. The chain carries TRBV27 and TRBJ2-5; unclear D gene. Trimming took off 5 bases at V and 0 bases at J, with 7 bases between the two ends. Looked up from germline, CDR1 is MNHEY and CDR2 is SMNVEV (reference sequence). The CDR3 runs 13 residues. CDR3: CASSARDQETQYF. The CDR3 coding sequence is TGTGCCAGCAGTGCACGAGACCAAGAGACCCAGTACTTC.

The table lists this clonotype with many counts. V gene TRBV12-3 or TRBV12-4 combines with J gene TRBJ1-2; tentatively, D is TRBD1 (5 bases). V lost 5 bases and J 0 bases, leaving 10 bases between the germline ends. The CDR3 runs to 14 residues. The CDR3 sequence is CASSRGSANYGYTF. As DNA, the CDR3 is TGTGCCAGCAGTAGGGGCTCAGCTAACTATGGCTACACCTTC.

This clonotype occurred many times. The chain combines TRBV6-1 with TRBJ1-2, with D unresolved. This CDR3 comprises 14 residues. Trimming removed 6 bases at V and 4 bases at J, with 15 bases between. CDR1 and CDR2 (germline): MNHNS, SASEGT. The CDR3 reads CASRIGRRGYGYTF. DNA of the CDR3: TGTGCCAGCAGGATTGGACGCCGGGGCTATGGCTACACCTTC.

CDR3 in DNA: TGCGCCAGCAGCTTGCCACTAGCGGGAGTATCCCAAGAGACCCAGTACTTC. It encodes CASSLPLAGVSQETQYF. This chain uses TRBV5-1 with TRBJ2-5; 11 nucleotides agree with TRBD2. V shed 1 base, J shed 1 base, and the junction held 6 bases outside the gene matches. Per germline, CDR1 SGHRS and CDR2 YFSETQ. This CDR3 has 17 amino acids.

This sequence joins TRBV30 and TRBJ2-7; D remains unclear. Germline V gene lookup returns CDR1 GTSNPN and CDR2 SVGIG (reference sequence). The V gene lost 0 bases and the J gene lost 3 bases, with 9 bases spanning the gap. There are 13 residues in the CDR3. The CDR3 reads CAWSVLRNYEQYF. In DNA, the CDR3 is TGTGCCTGGAGTGTTCTTAGAAACTACGAGCAGTACTTC.

The CDR3 spells CASSLSQGDQPQHF. In DNA, the CDR3 is TGTGCCAGCTCACTATCGCAGGGGGATCAGCCCCAGCATTTT. This chain joins TRBV18 and TRBJ1-5, with 7 bases that match TRBD1. Germline values: CDR1 KGHSH, CDR2 LQKENI. V lost 4 bases, J lost 5 bases, and 5 bases stayed unmatched. This CDR3 is 14 amino acids long.

The chain couples TRBV30 to TRBJ2-1, with 9 bases aligning to TRBD2. Looked up from germline, CDR1 is GTSNPN and CDR2 is SVGIG (reference sequence). This CDR3 spans 16 amino acids. The V gene end was trimmed by 5 bases and the J gene end by 0 bases; junction bases not matched to a gene: 8. The CDR3 protein is CAWGGAGGLSYNEQFF. CDR3 DNA sequence: TGTGCCTGGGGAGGAGCGGGAGGCCTCTCCTACAATGAGCAGTTCTTC.

CDR3 amino acids: CSARDTGTGGSYEQYF. The CDR3 coding sequence is TGCAGTGCTAGAGATACCGGGACAGGGGGGTCCTACGAGCAGTACTTC. This rearrangement joins TRBV20-1 to TRBJ2-7; TRBD1 matches 11 bases. This CDR3 is built from 16 residues. The germline gives CDR1 DFQATT, CDR2 SNEGSKA (reference sequence). The J segment lost 1 base and the V segment lost 0 bases, leaving 5 bases of the junction unmatched.

This clonotype was counted ten times or more. V usage is TRBV19 and J usage is TRBJ2-2; tentatively, D is TRBD2 (6 bases). The germline V gene has CDR1 LNHDA and CDR2 SQIVND (reference sequence). V was shortened by 3 bases and J by 0 bases, with 11 bases between the two germline ends. The CDR3 is 16 amino acids. This CDR3 reads CASSIPLATNTGELFF. CDR3 coding DNA: TGTGCCAGTAGTATTCCCCTAGCGACGAACACCGGGGAGCTGTTTTTT.